Detailed here is one T cell receptor beta chain. The data are from a study of T cell clones after liver transplantation. Assay used: immunoSEQ multiplex PCR; TCRdb lists only in-frame clones, some missing. Of 77,000 or so clones listed, 75% to 85% are singletons. This CDR3 is 14 amino acids long. From germline, CDR1 is SGHDT and CDR2 YYEEEE. Trimming took off 0 bases at V and 5 bases at J, with 11 bases between the two ends. Sequencing was performed on CD4+ T cells from blood, taken 12 months after liver transplant. The chain combines TRBV5-6 with TRBJ2-5; no firm D call. This clonotype was obtained from a human patient who received a liver transplant. Some T cells here may be from the graft donor. DNA for the CDR3: TGTGCCAGCAGCTTGGTACGGGTCGGGGAGACCCAGTACTTC. It translates to CASSLVRVGETQYF. Looking up the rest from reference TRBV5-6 and TRBJ2-5 gives the full variable domain: DAGVTQSPTHLIKTRGQQVTLRCSPKSGHDTVSWYQQALGQGPQFIFQYYEEEERQRGNFPDRFSGHQFPNYSSELNVNALLLGDSALYLCASSLVRVGETQYFGPGTRLLVL.